The text below deals with one T cell receptor beta chain. Per the original methods: Reference gene primer amplification in the assay estimated nucleated cell counts. Clones were sequenced by immunoSEQ multiplex PCR, and TCRdb holds only the in-frame ones, with some missing. That table is the source of V, J and clone size, and D and trimming were worked out from the DNA. The sample has roughly 26,000 clones, about 89% seen once. Germline loops: CDR1 MNHNS, CDR2 SASEGT. V gave up 2 bases and J gave up 4 bases, with 12 bases separating them. The CDR3 has 14 amino acids. The data stem from a study of blood T cell repertoires in COVID-19.

The receptor comes from a human donor with active COVID-19. The donor label of this sample is uncertain. The chain carries TRBV6-1 and TRBJ2-7, with a weak D call TRBD2 (6 bases). The source material was peripheral blood. Here the CDR3 reads CASSEIAASYEQYF. The CDR3 DNA is TGTGCCAGCAGTGAAATAGCGGCCTCTTACGAGCAGTACTTC.